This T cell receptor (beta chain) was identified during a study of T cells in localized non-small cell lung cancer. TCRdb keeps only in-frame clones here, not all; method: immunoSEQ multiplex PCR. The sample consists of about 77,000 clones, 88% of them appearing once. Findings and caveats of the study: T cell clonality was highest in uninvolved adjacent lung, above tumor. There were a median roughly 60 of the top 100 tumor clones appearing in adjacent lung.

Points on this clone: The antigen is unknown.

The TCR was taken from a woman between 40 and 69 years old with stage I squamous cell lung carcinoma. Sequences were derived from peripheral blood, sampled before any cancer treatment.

CDR3 coding DNA: TGTGCCAGCAGAGGTTCGAGGGACAGCTGGAGGGTCACCCCTCTCCACTTT. Translation: CASRGSRDSWRVTPLHF. The rearrangement joins TRBV27 to TRBJ1-6, with 7 bases matching TRBD1. The CDR3 contains 17 residues. With 6 bases clipped from V and 16 bases from J, the junction kept 24 bases outside the gene matches. Per germline, CDR1 MNHEY and CDR2 SMNVEV (reference sequence).